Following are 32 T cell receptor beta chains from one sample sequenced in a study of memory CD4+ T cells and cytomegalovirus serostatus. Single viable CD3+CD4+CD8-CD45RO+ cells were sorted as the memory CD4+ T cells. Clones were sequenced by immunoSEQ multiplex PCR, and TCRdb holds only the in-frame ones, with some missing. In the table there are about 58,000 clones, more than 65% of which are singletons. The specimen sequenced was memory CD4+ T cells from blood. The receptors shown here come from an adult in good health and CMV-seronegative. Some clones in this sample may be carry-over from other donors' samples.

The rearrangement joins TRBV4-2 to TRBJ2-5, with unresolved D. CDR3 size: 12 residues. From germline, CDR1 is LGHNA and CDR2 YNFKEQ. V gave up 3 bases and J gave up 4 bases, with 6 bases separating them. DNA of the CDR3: TGTGCCAGCAGCCAGTGGGGAGAGACCCAGTACTTC. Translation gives CASSQWGETQYF.

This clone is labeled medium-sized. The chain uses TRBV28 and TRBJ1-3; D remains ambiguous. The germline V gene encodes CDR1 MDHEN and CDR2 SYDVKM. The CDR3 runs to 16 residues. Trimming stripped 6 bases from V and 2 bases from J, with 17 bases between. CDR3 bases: TGTGCCAGCAGCTCCTTAAAGGGCCGGACTGGAAACACCATATATTTT. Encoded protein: CASSSLKGRTGNTIYF.

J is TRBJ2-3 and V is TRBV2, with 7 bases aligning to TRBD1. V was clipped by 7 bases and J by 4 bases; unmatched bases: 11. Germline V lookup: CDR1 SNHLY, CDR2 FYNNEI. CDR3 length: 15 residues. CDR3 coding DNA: TGTGCCAGCAAATTCGATCGACAGGGACCAGATACGCAGTATTTT. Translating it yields CASKFDRQGPDTQYF.

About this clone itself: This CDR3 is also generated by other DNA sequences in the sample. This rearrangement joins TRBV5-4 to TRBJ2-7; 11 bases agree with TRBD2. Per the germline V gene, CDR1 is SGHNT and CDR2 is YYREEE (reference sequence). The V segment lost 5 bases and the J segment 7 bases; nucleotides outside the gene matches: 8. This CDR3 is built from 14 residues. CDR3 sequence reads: CASSSLAGVGEQYF. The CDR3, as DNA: TGTGCCAGCAGTTCACTAGCGGGAGTTGGTGAGCAGTACTTC.

The CDR3 reads CSTLDRGDGYTF. The CDR3 coding sequence is TGCAGCACCCTGGACAGGGGGGATGGCTACACCTTC. V gene TRBV29-1 combines with J gene TRBJ1-2; 10 bases line up with TRBD1. This CDR3 region has 12 residues. Germline-derived CDR1 and CDR2 are SQVTM and ANQGSEA. V dropped 8 bases and J dropped 6; count of bases not matched to a gene: 6.

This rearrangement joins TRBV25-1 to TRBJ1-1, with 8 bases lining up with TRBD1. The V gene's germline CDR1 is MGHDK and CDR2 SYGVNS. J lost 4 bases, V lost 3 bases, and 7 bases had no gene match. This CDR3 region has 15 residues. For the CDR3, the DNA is TGTGCCAGCAGTGAGACAGGGGCTTTTGGCACTGAAGCTTTCTTT. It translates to CASSETGAFGTEAFF.

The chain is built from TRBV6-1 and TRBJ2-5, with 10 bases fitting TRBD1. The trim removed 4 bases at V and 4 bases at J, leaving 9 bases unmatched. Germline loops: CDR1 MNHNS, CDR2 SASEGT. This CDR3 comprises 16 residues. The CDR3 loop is CASSVRDRGAGETQYF. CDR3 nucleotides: TGTGCCAGCAGTGTCCGGGACAGGGGCGCAGGAGAGACCCAGTACTTC.

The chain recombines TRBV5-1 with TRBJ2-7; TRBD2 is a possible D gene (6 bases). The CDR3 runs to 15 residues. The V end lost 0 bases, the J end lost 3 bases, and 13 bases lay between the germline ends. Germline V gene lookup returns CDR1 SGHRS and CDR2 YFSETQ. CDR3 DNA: TGCGCCAGCAGCTTGGCTCCAGGAGGGTTCTACGAGCAGTACTTC. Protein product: CASSLAPGGFYEQYF.

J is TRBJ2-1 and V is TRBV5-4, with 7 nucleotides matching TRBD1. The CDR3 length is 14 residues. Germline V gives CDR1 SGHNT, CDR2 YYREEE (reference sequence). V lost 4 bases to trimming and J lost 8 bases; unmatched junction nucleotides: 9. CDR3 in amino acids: CASSPQGSYDEQFF. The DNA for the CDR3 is TGTGCCAGCAGCCCACAGGGGTCATACGATGAGCAGTTCTTC.

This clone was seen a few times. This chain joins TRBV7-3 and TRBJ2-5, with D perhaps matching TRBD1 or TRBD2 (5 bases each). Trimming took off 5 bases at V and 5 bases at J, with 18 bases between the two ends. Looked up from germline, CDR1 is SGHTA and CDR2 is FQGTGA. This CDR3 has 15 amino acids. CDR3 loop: CASSPLRGARETQYF. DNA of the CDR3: TGTGCCAGCAGCCCACTACGAGGGGCTAGGGAGACCCAGTACTTC. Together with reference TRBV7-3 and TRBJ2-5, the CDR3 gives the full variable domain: GAGVSQTPSNKVTEKGKYVELRCDPISGHTALYWYRQSLGQGPEFLIYFQGTGAADDSGLPNDRFFAVRPEGSVSTLKIQRTERGDSAVYLCASSPLRGARETQYFGPGTRLLVL.

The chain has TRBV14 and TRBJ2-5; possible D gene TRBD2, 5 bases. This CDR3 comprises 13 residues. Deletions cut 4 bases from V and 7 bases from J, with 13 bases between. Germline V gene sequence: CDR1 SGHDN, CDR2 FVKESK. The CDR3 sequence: CASSLRTLGTQYF. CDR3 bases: TGTGCCAGCAGCCTTAGGACTTTGGGGACCCAGTACTTC.

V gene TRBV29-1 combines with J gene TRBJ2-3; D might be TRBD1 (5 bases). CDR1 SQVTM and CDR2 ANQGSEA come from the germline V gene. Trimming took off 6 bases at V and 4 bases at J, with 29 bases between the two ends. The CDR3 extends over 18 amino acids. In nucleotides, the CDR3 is TGCAGCGTAGCAGGGATAAAACAGGCCCATCACCGCTCAGATACGCAGTATTTT. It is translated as CSVAGIKQAHHRSDTQYF.

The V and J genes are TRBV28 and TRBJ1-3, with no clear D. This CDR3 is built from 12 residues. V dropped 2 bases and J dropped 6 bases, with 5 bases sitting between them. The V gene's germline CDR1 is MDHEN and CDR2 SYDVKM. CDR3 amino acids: CASSLTQNTIYF. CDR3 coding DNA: TGTGCCAGCAGTTTAACCCAAAACACCATATATTTT.

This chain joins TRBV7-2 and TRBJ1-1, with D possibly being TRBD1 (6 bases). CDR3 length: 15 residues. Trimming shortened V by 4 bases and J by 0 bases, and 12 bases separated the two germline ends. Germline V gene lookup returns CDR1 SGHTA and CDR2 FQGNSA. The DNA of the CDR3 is TGTGCCAGCAGCTCCGGGACAAACATGAACACTGAAGCTTTCTTT. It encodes CASSSGTNMNTEAFF.

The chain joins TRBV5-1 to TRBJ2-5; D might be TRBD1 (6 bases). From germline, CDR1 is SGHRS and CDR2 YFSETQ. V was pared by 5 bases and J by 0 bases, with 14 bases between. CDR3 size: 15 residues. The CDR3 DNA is TGCGCCAGCAGTAGGGGGTCGGCGGACCAAGAGACCCAGTACTTC. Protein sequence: CASSRGSADQETQYF.

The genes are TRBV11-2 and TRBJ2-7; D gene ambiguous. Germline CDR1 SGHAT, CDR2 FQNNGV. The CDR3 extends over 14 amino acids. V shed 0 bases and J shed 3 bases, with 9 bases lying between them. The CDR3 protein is CASSLDTNGYEQYF. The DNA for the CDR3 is TGTGCCAGCAGCTTAGATACGAACGGCTACGAGCAGTACTTC.

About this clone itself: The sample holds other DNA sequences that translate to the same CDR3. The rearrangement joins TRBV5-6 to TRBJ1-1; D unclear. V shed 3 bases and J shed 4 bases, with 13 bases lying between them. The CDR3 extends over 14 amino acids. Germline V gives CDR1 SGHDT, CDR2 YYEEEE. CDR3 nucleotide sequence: TGTGCCAGCAGCTCTTTTCGCCGAGGCACTGAAGCTTTCTTT. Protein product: CASSSFRRGTEAFF.

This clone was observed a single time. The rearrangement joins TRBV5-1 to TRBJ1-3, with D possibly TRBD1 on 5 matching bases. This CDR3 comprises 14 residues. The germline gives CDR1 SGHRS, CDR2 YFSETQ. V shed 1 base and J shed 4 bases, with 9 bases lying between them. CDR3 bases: TGCGCCAGCAGCTTGCCGACAGCCGGAAACACCATATATTTT. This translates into CASSLPTAGNTIYF.

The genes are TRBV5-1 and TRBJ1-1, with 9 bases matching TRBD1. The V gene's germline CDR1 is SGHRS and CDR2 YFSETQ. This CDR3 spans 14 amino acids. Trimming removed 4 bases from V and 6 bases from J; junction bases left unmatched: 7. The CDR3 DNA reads TGCGCCAGCAGCGCGGAACAGGGGGCTGCTGAAGCTTTCTTT. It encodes CASSAEQGAAEAFF.

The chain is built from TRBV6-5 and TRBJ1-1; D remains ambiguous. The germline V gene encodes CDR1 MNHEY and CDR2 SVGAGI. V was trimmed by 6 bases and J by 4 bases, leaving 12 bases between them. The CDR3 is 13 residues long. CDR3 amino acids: CASRRDLTTEAFF. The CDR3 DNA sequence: TGTGCCAGCAGGAGGGATCTGACCACTGAAGCTTTCTTT.

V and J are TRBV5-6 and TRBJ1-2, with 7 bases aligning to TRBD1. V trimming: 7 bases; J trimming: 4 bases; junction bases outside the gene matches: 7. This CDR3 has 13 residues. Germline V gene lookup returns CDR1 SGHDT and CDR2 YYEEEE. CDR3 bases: TGTGCCAGCCGATTGGGACAGACCTATGGCTACACCTTC. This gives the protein CASRLGQTYGYTF.

Here the CDR3 DNA reads TGTGCCAGTAGCCGACAGGGAATAAGTGGAAACACCATATATTTT. Translating gives CASSRQGISGNTIYF. This rearrangement joins TRBV19 to TRBJ1-3; 7 bases are shared with TRBD1. The CDR3 runs 15 residues. Germline CDR1 and CDR2: LNHDA and SQIVND (reference sequence). V lost 6 bases to trimming and J lost 3 bases; unmatched junction nucleotides: 8.

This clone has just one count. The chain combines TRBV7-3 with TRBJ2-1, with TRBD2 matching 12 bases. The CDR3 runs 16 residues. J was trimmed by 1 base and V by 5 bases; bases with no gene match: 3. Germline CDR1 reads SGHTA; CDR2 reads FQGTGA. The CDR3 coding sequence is TGTGCCAGCAGCCCCCTAGCGGGAGGGTCCTACAATGAGCAGTTCTTC. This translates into CASSPLAGGSYNEQFF.

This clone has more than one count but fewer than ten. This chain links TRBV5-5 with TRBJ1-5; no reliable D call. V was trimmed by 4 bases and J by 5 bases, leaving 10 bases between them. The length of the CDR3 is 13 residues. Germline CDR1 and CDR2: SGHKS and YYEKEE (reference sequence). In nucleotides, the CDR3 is TGTGCCAGCAGCGGGATGGGCGATCAGCCCCAGCATTTT. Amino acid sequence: CASSGMGDQPQHF.

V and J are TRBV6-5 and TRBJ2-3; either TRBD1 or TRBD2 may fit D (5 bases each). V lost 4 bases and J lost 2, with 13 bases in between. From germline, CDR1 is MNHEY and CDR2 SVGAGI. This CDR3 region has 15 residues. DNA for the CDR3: TGTGCCAGCAGTTTTAGAGGGGTTTACACAGATACGCAGTATTTT. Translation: CASSFRGVYTDTQYF.

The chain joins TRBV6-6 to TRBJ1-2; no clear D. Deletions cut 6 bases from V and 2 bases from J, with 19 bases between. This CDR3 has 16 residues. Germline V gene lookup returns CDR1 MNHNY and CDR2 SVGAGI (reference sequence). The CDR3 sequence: CASSLDRRASNYGYTF. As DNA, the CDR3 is TGTGCCAGCAGCCTCGACCGCCGGGCCTCGAACTATGGCTACACCTTC.

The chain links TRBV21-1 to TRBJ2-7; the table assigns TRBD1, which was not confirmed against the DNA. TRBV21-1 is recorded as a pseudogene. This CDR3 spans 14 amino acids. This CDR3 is CASSKVWGQAEQYF. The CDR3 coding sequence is TGTGCCAGCAGCAAAGTTTGGGGACAGGCCGAGCAGTACTTC.

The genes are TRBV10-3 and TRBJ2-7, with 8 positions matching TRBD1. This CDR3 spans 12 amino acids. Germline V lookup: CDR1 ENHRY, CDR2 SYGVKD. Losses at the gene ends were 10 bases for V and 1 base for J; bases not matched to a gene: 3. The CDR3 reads CATRQGSYEQYF. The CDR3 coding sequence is TGTGCCACAAGACAGGGGTCCTACGAGCAGTACTTC.

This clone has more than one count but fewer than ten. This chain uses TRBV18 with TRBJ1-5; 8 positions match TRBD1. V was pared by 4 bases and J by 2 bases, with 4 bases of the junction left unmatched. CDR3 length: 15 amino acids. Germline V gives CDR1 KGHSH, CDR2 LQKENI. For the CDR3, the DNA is TGTGCCAGCTCACTCACAGGGGGTGGCAATCAGCCCCAGCATTTT. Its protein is CASSLTGGGNQPQHF. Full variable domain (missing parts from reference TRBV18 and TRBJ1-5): NAGVMQNPRHLVRRRGQEARLRCSPMKGHSHVYWYRQLPEEGLKFMVYLQKENIIDESGMPKERFSAEFPKEGPSILRIQQVVRGDSAAYFCASSLTGGGNQPQHFGDGTRLSIL.

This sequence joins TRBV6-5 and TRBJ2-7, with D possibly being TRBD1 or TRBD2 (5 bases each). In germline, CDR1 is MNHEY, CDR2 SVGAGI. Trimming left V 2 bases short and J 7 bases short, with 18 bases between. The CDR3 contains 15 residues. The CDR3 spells CASSYRGTRWEEQYF. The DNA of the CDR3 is TGTGCCAGCAGTTACCGGGGCACGCGATGGGAGGAGCAGTACTTC.

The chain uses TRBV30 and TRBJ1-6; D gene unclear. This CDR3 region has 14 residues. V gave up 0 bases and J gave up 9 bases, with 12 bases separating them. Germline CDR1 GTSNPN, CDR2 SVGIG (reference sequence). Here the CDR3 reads CAWSVRGIRSPLHF. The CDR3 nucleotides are TGTGCCTGGAGTGTACGAGGGATTCGTTCACCCCTCCACTTT.

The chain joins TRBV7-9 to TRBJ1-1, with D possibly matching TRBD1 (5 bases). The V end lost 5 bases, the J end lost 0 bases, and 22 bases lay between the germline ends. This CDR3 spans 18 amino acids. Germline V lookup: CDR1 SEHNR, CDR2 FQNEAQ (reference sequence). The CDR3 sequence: CASSPNWVRANMNTEAFF. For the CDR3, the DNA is TGTGCCAGCAGCCCAAATTGGGTCAGGGCAAACATGAACACTGAAGCTTTCTTT. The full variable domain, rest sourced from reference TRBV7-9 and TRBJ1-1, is DTGVSQNPRHKITKRGQNVTFRCDPISEHNRLYWYRQTLGQGPEFLTYFQNEAQLEKSRLLSDRFSAERPKGSFSTLEIQRTEQGDSAMYLCASSPNWVRANMNTEAFFGQGTRLTVV.